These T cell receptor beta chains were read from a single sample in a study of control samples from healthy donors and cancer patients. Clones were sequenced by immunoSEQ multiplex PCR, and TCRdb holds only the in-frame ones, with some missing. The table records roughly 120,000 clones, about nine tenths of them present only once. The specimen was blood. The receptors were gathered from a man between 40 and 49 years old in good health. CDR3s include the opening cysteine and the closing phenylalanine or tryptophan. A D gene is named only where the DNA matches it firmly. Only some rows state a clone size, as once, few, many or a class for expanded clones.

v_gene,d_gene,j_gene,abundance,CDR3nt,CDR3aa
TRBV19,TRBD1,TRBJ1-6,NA,TGTGCCAGTAGTATGGGGACAGCTTTAATATATAATTCACCCCTCCACTTT,CASSMGTALIYNSPLHF
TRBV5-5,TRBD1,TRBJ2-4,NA,TGTGCCAGCAGCATCCGGACAGGGGGAGCAAACATTCAGTACTTC,CASSIRTGGANIQYF
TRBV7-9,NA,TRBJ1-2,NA,TGTGCCAGCAGCTCCCAGACGGACTATGGCTACACCTTC,CASSSQTDYGYTF
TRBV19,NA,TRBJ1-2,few,TGTGCCAGTTACAATCCGGGACACTATGGCTACACCTTC,CASYNPGHYGYTF
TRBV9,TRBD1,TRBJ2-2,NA,TGTGCCAGCAGCCCGGACAGGGGGCTTACACCTGGGGAGCTGTTTTTT,CASSPDRGLTPGELFF
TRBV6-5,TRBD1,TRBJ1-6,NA,TGTGCCAGCACCCACGGGGGACAGCATAATTCACCCCTCCACTTT,CASTHGGQHNSPLHF
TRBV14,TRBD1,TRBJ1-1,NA,TGTGCCAGCAGCCAGACCCAGGGGGTAGTTACTGAAGCTTTCTTT,CASSQTQGVVTEAFF
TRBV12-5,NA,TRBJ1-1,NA,TGTGCTAGTGGTCCCTCCACTTACACTGAAGCTTTCTTT,CASGPSTYTEAFF
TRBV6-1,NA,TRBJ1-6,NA,TGTGCCAGCAGTGAATTTTCGCGGTCACCCCTCCACTTT,CASSEFSRSPLHF
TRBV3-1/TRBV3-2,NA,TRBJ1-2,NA,TGTGCCAGCAGCCAAGATAAAGGGTATGGCTACACCTTC,CASSQDKGYGYTF
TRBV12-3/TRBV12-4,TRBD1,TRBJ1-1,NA,TGTGCCAGCGCCGAAGGACAGGTCACTGAAGCTTTCTTT,CASAEGQVTEAFF
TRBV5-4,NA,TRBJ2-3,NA,TGTGCCAGCAGCCCAAGTCGGGGTAGAAATACGCAGTATTTT,CASSPSRGRNTQYF
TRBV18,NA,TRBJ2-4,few,TGTGCCAGCTCACCTACCAGTGGGCAGACCAAAAACATTCAGTACTTC,CASSPTSGQTKNIQYF
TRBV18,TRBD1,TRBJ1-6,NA,TGTGCCAGCTCACCGCGTGCCGGGACAGCCTATAATTCACCCCTCCACTTT,CASSPRAGTAYNSPLHF
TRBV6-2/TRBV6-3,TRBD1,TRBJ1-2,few,TGTGCCAGCAGCCGAGGGACAGGATATGGCTACACCTTC,CASSRGTGYGYTF
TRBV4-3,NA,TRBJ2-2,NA,TGCGCCAGCAGCCCTCAGCATCAGGGCTGGGAGCTGTTTTTT,CASSPQHQGWELFF
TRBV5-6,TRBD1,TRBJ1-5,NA,TGTGCCAGCAGCTTGGGGGGACAGGGCCCTCAGCCCCAGCATTTT,CASSLGGQGPQPQHF
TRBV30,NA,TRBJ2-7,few,TGTGCCTGGAGTGTACCCAGGAAAGGAACCTACGAGCAGTACTTC,CAWSVPRKGTYEQYF
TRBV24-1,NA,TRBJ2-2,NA,TGTGCCACCAGCCGGGGACAAATCACCGGGGAGCTGTTTTTT,CATSRGQITGELFF
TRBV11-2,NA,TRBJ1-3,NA,TGTGCCAGCAGCTTAGGAGGCGGAGGCTCTGGAAACACCATATATTTT,CASSLGGGGSGNTIYF
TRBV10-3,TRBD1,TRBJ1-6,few,TGTGCCATCAGCCCGACAGGGGGGGGTTCACCCCTCCACTTT,CAISPTGGGSPLHF
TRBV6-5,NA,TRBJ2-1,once,TGTGCCAGCAGTTACTCATGGATCAACAATGAGCAGTTCTTC,CASSYSWINNEQFF
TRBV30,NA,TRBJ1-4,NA,TGTGCCAGCAGGGTCCGGAATGAAAAACTGTTTTTT,CASRVRNEKLFF
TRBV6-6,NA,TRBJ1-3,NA,TGTGCCAGCAGTTCGGATCGACCCTCTGGAAACACCATATATTTT,CASSSDRPSGNTIYF
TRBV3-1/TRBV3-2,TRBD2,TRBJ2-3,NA,TGTGCCAGCAGCCAAGTGTCAGCGGGGGCTAGCACAGATACGCAGTATTTT,CASSQVSAGASTDTQYF
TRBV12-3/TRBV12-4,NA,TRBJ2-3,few,TGTGCCAGCAGTCTATCGGGGACCGATACGCAGTATTTT,CASSLSGTDTQYF
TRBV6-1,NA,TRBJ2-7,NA,TGTGCCAGCAGTGACAGAACCTACGAGCAGTACTTC,CASSDRTYEQYF
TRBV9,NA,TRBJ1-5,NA,TGTGCCAGCAGCGTATTAGGGGACCAGCCCCAGCATTTT,CASSVLGDQPQHF
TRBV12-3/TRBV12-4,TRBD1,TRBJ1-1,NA,TGTGCCAGCAGCGTCCAGGGGGCAGCTGAAGCTTTCTTT,CASSVQGAAEAFF
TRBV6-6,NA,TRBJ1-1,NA,TGTGCCAGCAGTGACAGGATTGAAGCTTTCTTT,CASSDRIEAFF
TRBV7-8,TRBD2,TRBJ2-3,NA,TGTGCCAGCAGCTTAGCGCCCGGGACTAGCAAAGCAGATACGCAGTATTTT,CASSLAPGTSKADTQYF
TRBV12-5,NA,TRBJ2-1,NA,TGTGCTAGTGGTTTGTTAGGGGGGAGTGAGCAGTTCTTC,CASGLLGGSEQFF
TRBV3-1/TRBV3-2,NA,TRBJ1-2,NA,TGTGCCAGCAGCCAAGACAGCCCTTATGGCTACACCTTC,CASSQDSPYGYTF